Listed here are 25 T cell receptor beta chains from one sample, sequenced in a study of Ad26.COV2.S vaccination and SARS-CoV-2 variants (dated by TCRdb to 2020 to 2023). Reading the label with the study, this specimen's treatment or condition is: some 19 received Ad26.COV2.S at low or high dose, single or two shots; about 5 received placebo; per-sample allocation not given. For vaccine and placebo recipients, the sequenced repertoires came from samples collected on day 63 after the first injection. Library creation used the immunoSEQ multiplex PCR assay. The source is immuneACCESS, and TCRdb retained only in-frame sequences with V and J called. Part of the clones is not carried over; for the studies checked, unresolved V genes explain less than half of this, and the remainder is unexplained. Within this sample are roughly 420,000 clones, with 88% of them counted one time only. The ten largest clones capture 3.6% of the sample.

Sequencing was performed on peripheral blood, taken in a trial of Ad26.COV2.S vaccine versus placebo. The source of these receptors is a person between 18 and 65 years old who received the Ad26.COV2.S COVID-19 vaccine or a placebo.

This sequence joins TRBV2 and TRBJ2-5; 8 nucleotides line up with TRBD1. Per the germline V gene, CDR1 is SNHLY and CDR2 is FYNNEI. V was clipped by 9 bases and J by 3 bases; unmatched bases: 12. The CDR3 contains 15 residues. CDR3 coding DNA: TGTGCCAGTCAGGGGGCGGGGTTGATCAAAGAGACCCAGTACTTC. This encodes CASQGAGLIKETQYF.

The genes are TRBV5-1 and TRBJ2-5; TRBD2 aligns across 10 bases. The CDR3 runs 16 residues. Per germline, CDR1 SGHRS and CDR2 YFSETQ. J gave up 4 bases and V 0 bases, and 6 bases lay outside the gene matches. CDR3 in DNA: TGCGCCAGCAGCTTGGAGCGGGGGGGCCTTGGAGAGACCCAGTACTTC. It encodes CASSLERGGLGETQYF.

The rearrangement joins TRBV6-1 to TRBJ2-7, with D unresolved. The CDR3 extends over 13 amino acids. Germline V gene sequence: CDR1 MNHNS, CDR2 SASEGT. The V gene lost 1 base and the J gene lost 2 bases, with 6 bases spanning the gap. The CDR3 bases are TGTGCCAGCAGTGAAGTAACCCCCTACGAGCAGTACTTC. Amino acids: CASSEVTPYEQYF.

This clone was seen only once. The V and J genes are TRBV6-2 or TRBV6-3 and TRBJ2-1, with D tentatively TRBD2 (5 bases). Trimming took 1 base from V and 10 from J, leaving 17 bases between them. Germline V CDR1 and CDR2: MNHEY, SVGEGT. The CDR3 extends over 15 amino acids. DNA of the CDR3: TGTGCCAGCAGTTACTTTGGTGCTAGCTTGGGGGAGCAGTTCTTC. Translation gives CASSYFGASLGEQFF.

The rearrangement uses TRBV30 and TRBJ1-5; TRBD1 agrees at 10 bases. The CDR3 covers 14 residues. Germline V gene data show CDR1 as GTSNPN and CDR2 as SVGIG (reference sequence). The V segment lost 5 bases and the J segment 1 base; nucleotides outside the gene matches: 2. The CDR3 DNA follows: TGTGCCTGGCGACAGGGGGCCAGCAATCAGCCCCAGCATTTT. It codes for CAWRQGASNQPQHF.

The chain uses TRBV5-4 and TRBJ2-7; the match to TRBD1 covers 9 bases. Germline lookup yields CDR1 SGHNT and CDR2 YYREEE (reference sequence). V gave up 4 bases and J gave up 2 bases; unmatched junction bases: 7. The CDR3 runs 15 residues. The DNA for the CDR3 is TGTGCCAGCAGCGGCGGGACAGGGTACCCCTACGAGCAGTACTTC. It encodes CASSGGTGYPYEQYF.

In regard to this clone: The same CDR3 also results from other DNA sequences found in this sample. The chain is built from TRBV20-1 and TRBJ1-5, with D unresolved. Trimming took 5 bases from V and 2 from J, leaving 1 base between them. The CDR3 extends over 10 amino acids. CDR1 is DFQATT, CDR2 SNEGSKA, per germline (reference sequence). The CDR3 DNA follows: TGCAGTGCTGGCAATCAGCCCCAGCATTTT. This gives the protein CSAGNQPQHF.

V is TRBV4-3 and J is TRBJ1-6, with a weak D call TRBD1 (6 bases). CDR1 and CDR2 from the germline V gene are LGHNA and YSLEER. V was trimmed by 3 bases and J by 7 bases, leaving 10 bases between them. This CDR3 is built from 14 residues. In nucleotides, the CDR3 is TGCGCCAGCAGCCACGGGCAGGGGAATTCACCCCTCCACTTT. It specifies CASSHGQGNSPLHF.

The chain carries TRBV28 and TRBJ1-2; 9 bases match TRBD1. The junction had 11 bases not matched to a gene; V was cut back by 7 bases and J by 2 bases. Germline V gene sequence: CDR1 MDHEN, CDR2 SYDVKM. CDR3 size: 16 residues. The CDR3 protein is CASTTPGQGPNYGYTF. CDR3 nucleotides: TGTGCCAGCACTACTCCGGGACAGGGTCCCAACTATGGCTACACCTTC.

J is TRBJ2-7 and V is TRBV5-1; TRBD2 matches at 7 bases. The germline CDR1 and CDR2 sequences are SGHRS and YFSETQ. Losses at the gene ends were 0 bases for V and 0 bases for J; bases not matched to a gene: 3. The CDR3 runs 15 residues. The CDR3 nucleotides are TGCGCCAGCAGCTTGGGGACTAGGAGCTCCTACGAGCAGTACTTC. Translating it yields CASSLGTRSSYEQYF.

This clone has a single count. This chain connects TRBV7-2 to TRBJ2-3, with 7 bases fitting TRBD2. The CDR3 loop spans 15 amino acids. CDR1 and CDR2 from the germline V gene are SGHTA and FQGNSA. Losses at the gene ends were 5 bases for V and 2 bases for J; bases not matched to a gene: 7. The CDR3 bases are TGTGCCAGCAGCCCACGAGCGGGGCTCACAGATACGCAGTATTTT. Protein sequence: CASSPRAGLTDTQYF.

The chain has TRBV5-8 and TRBJ1-5; the D is unclear. This CDR3 contains 11 residues. V lost 1 base, J lost 7 bases, and 3 bases lay in between. Per germline, CDR1 SGHTS and CDR2 YDEGEE. The CDR3 sequence is CASSLKQPQHF. The DNA for the CDR3 is TGTGCCAGCAGCTTGAAACAGCCCCAGCATTTT.

This clone was detected only a few times. The chain employs TRBV5-4 and TRBJ1-1; a weak D match, TRBD1 (6 bases). This CDR3 has 14 amino acids. Trimming took off 4 bases at V and 10 bases at J, with 20 bases between the two ends. Germline CDR1 reads SGHNT; CDR2 reads YYREEE (reference sequence). The CDR3 DNA sequence: TGTGCCAGCAGCCAGGGGCAGGGGTTGATAGGAGCTTTCTTT. It yields the protein CASSQGQGLIGAFF.

The J gene is TRBJ1-2, the V gene TRBV7-2, with D perhaps matching TRBD1 (5 bases). The V end lost 2 bases, the J end lost 3 bases, and 10 bases lay between the germline ends. Germline values: CDR1 SGHTA, CDR2 FQGNSA. The CDR3 totals 14 residues. The CDR3 DNA reads as TGTGCCAGCAGCTTAAAGGGGACCTACTATGGCTACACCTTC. This codes for CASSLKGTYYGYTF.

CDR3 coding DNA: TGTGCCAGCAGTCTAGGGACTGAAGCTTTCTTT. The encoded protein is CASSLGTEAFF. V gene TRBV6-2 or TRBV6-3 combines with J gene TRBJ1-1; D is ambiguous. The germline gives CDR1 MNHEY, CDR2 SVGEGT. Trimming left V 5 bases short and J 5 bases short, with 6 bases between. The CDR3 contains 11 residues.

The rearrangement joins TRBV29-1 to TRBJ2-7; D ambiguous. This CDR3 contains 14 residues. Germline assignment: CDR1 SQVTM and CDR2 ANQGSEA. The V gene lost 4 bases and the J gene lost 2 bases, with 15 bases spanning the gap. The CDR3 DNA reads as TGCAGCGTTGTCTTGTTGGCAGGTCCCTACGAGCAGTACTTC. Protein sequence: CSVVLLAGPYEQYF.

The chain uses TRBV28 and TRBJ1-3; D not resolved. The CDR3 contains 17 residues. Germline V gene lookup returns CDR1 MDHEN and CDR2 SYDVKM. The germline V and J ends were trimmed by 5 bases and 0 bases, with 17 bases remaining between them. The DNA of the CDR3 is TGTGCCAGCAGTCCCCGGGTCCCGGGGAGCTCTGGAAACACCATATATTTT. Translating it yields CASSPRVPGSSGNTIYF. The whole variable domain, filled in from reference TRBV28 and TRBJ1-3, reads DVKVTQSSRYLVKRTGEKVFLECVQDMDHENMFWYRQDPGLGLRLIYFSYDVKMKEKGDIPEGYSVSREKKERFSLILESASTNQTSMYLCASSPRVPGSSGNTIYFGEGSWLTVV.

This clone has only one observation. The rearrangement uses TRBV5-1 and TRBJ2-7; 7 bases are shared with TRBD1. Trimming cost V 4 bases and J 2 bases; bases outside gene matches: 9. The CDR3 is 15 residues long. Germline values: CDR1 SGHRS, CDR2 YFSETQ. The CDR3 sequence: CASSAETGSPYEQYF. CDR3 bases: TGCGCCAGCAGCGCGGAGACAGGGTCCCCCTACGAGCAGTACTTC.

With regard to this clone: Here the CDR3 omits its conserved ending phenylalanine or tryptophan, so a read error is the likely source. No DNA is shown, since the ends of the CDR3 on it are uncertain; the CDR3 is the one TCRdb lists. The chain combines TRBV4-1 with TRBJ1-1; the table's D call, TRBD1, has no DNA check behind it. The CDR3 is 8 amino acids long, termini counted. Germline values: CDR1 MGHRA, CDR2 YSYEKL. The CDR3 loop is CASPDRAL.

V gene TRBV14 combines with J gene TRBJ2-3, with D unclear. Germline V CDR1 and CDR2: SGHDN, FVKESK. The CDR3 has 15 amino acids. V lost 3 bases to trimming and J lost 4 bases, with 14 bases between them. This CDR3 is CASSQKGRRPDTQYF. The CDR3 nucleotides read TGTGCCAGCAGCCAGAAAGGCAGGCGGCCAGATACGCAGTATTTT.

This clone was observed a single time. V usage is TRBV12-3 or TRBV12-4 and J usage is TRBJ2-3; 7 bases line up with TRBD1. The junction had 6 bases not matched to a gene; V was cut back by 10 bases and J by 2 bases. The CDR3 sequence is 13 residues long. CDR3 DNA sequence: TGTGCCACCGAGAGGGGGCCCACAGATACGCAGTATTTT. Protein product: CATERGPTDTQYF.

CDR3 sequence: CASRGLQRGETQYF. The CDR3 bases are TGTGCCAGCAGGGGACTACAGCGCGGGGAGACCCAGTACTTC. The chain links TRBV2 to TRBJ2-5; 7 nucleotides agree with TRBD2. J was trimmed by 5 bases and V by 6 bases; bases with no gene match: 9. The CDR3 totals 14 residues. Germline V gene data show CDR1 as SNHLY and CDR2 as FYNNEI.

The chain recombines TRBV3-1 (or the pseudogene TRBV3-2) with TRBJ2-5; the match to TRBD2 covers 11 bases. This CDR3 comprises 18 residues. V lost 3 bases and J lost 1; bases outside the gene matches: 10. In germline, CDR1 is LGHDT, CDR2 YNNKEL (reference sequence). The CDR3 spells CASSHKISGGAVQETQYF. CDR3 nucleotides: TGTGCCAGCAGCCATAAGATTAGCGGGGGGGCCGTCCAAGAGACCCAGTACTTC.

The chain carries TRBV7-2 and TRBJ1-1, with TRBD1 as a possible D gene (5 bases). The CDR3 has 15 residues. The germline V and J ends were trimmed by 2 bases and 3 bases, with 13 bases remaining between them. The germline CDR1 and CDR2 sequences are SGHTA and FQGNSA. CDR3 DNA: TGTGCCAGCAGCTTACAGCTAGGGGAGTACACTGAAGCTTTCTTT. This codes for CASSLQLGEYTEAFF.

This chain joins TRBV5-6 and TRBJ2-7, with D perhaps assigned TRBD1 or TRBD2 (5 bases each). CDR1 is SGHDT and CDR2 is YYEEEE in the germline V gene. Trimming stripped 5 bases from V and 0 bases from J, with 24 bases between. CDR3 length: 18 amino acids. The CDR3 sequence is CASSQHPQGPEGSYEQYF. CDR3 sequence (DNA): TGTGCCAGCAGTCAACATCCCCAGGGCCCCGAGGGCTCCTACGAGCAGTACTTC.